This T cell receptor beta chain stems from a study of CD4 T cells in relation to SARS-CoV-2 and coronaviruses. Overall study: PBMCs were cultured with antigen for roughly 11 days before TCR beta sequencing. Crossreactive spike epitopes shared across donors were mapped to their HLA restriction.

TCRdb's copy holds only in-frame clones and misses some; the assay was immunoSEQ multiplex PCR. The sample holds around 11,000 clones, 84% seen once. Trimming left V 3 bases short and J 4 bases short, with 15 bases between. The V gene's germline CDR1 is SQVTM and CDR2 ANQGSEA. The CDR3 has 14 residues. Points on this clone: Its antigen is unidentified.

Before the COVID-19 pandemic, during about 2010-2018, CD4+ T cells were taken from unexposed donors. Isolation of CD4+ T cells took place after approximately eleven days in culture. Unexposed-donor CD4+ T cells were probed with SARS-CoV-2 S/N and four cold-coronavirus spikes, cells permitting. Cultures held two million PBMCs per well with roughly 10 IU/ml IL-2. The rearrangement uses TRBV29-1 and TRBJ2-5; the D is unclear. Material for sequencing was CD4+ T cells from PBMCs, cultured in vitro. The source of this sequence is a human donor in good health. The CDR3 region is CSVEATRVGETQYF. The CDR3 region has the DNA TGCAGCGTTGAGGCTACTCGGGTGGGAGAGACCCAGTACTTC.